This TCR beta chain stems from a study of glioma-infiltrating T cells after dendritic cell vaccination. General study results and limits: Only a small number of patients had complete blood and tumor samples.

Sequenced by immunoSEQ multiplex PCR; TCRdb stores in-frame clones only, minus some. This table has approximately 82,000 clones, around 90% appearing once. Germline V lookup: CDR1 GTSNPN, CDR2 SVGIG (reference sequence). Trimming took off 1 base at V and 3 bases at J, with 12 bases between the two ends. The CDR3 loop spans 14 amino acids. In this sample, this clone turned up once. Its matching antigen is unknown. This receptor was identified in a human donor with glioblastoma. V gene TRBV30 combines with J gene TRBJ1-1, with TRBD1 as a possible D gene (5 bases). The sequenced sample was blood, obtained before dendritic cell vaccination. CDR3 coding DNA: TGTGCCTGGAGTGAAGGGGCACGTTACACTGAAGCTTTCTTT. Translated: CAWSEGARYTEAFF.